The 9 T cell receptor beta chains below come from one sample, sequenced in a study of identifying expanded T cells in peripheral blood. Assay: immunoSEQ multiplex PCR; the TCRdb copy retains only in-frame clones and omits some. The repertoire includes fewer than 130,000 clones, about 89% of them detected once, and about 16% sits in the top ten. Sequencing used blood. The receptor set was obtained from a person aged 18 to 75 in good health.

V usage is TRBV11-3 and J usage is TRBJ2-5; a weak D match, TRBD2 (8 bases). V shed 5 bases and J shed 7 bases, with 20 bases lying between them. CDR3 size: 15 residues. Germline CDR1 and CDR2: SGHNT and YENEEA. This chain's CDR3 is CASSPGGRQGWTQYF. The CDR3 DNA is TGTGCCAGCAGCCCGGGAGGGAGACAGGGTTGGACCCAGTACTTC.

The chain couples TRBV13 to TRBJ1-1; 12 bases line up with TRBD1. V lost 4 bases, J lost 3 bases, and 18 bases stayed unmatched. The CDR3 covers 20 residues. The germline gives CDR1 PRHDT, CDR2 FYEKMQ (reference sequence). CDR3 residues: CASSSPNHRDRGLMDTEAFF. The CDR3 DNA follows: TGTGCCAGCAGCTCTCCTAACCACCGGGACAGGGGGCTGATGGACACTGAAGCTTTCTTT.

The rearrangement links TRBV6-1 to TRBJ1-2; TRBD1 matches 7 bases. Trimming took 5 bases from V and 4 from J; bases not matched to a gene: 7. This CDR3 has 14 amino acids. The V gene's germline CDR1 is MNHNS and CDR2 SASEGT. The CDR3 loop reads CASSPTGTRYGYTF. The CDR3 DNA reads as TGTGCCAGCAGTCCGACAGGGACGCGCTATGGCTACACCTTC.

The chain combines TRBV6-1 with TRBJ2-2, with D tentatively TRBD1 (5 bases). CDR3 length equals 19 residues. The V end was cut by 2 bases, the J end by 5 bases, with 24 bases between. CDR1 MNHNS and CDR2 SASEGT come from the germline V gene. CDR3 sequence reads: CASSEYPVSGAGQTGELFF. In nucleotides, the CDR3 is TGTGCCAGCAGTGAATATCCGGTGTCTGGGGCAGGGCAGACCGGGGAGCTGTTTTTT.

The V gene is TRBV29-1, the J gene TRBJ2-5; D gene unclear. V lost 3 bases, J lost 1 base, and 6 bases lay in between. Germline CDR1 is SQVTM and CDR2 is ANQGSEA. This CDR3 has 12 amino acids. CDR3 DNA: TGCAGCGTTGAGTTACTCCAAGAGACCCAGTACTTC. Protein sequence: CSVELLQETQYF.

J is TRBJ2-5 and V is TRBV9, with 8 bases identical to TRBD2. The germline CDR1 and CDR2 sequences are SGDLS and YYNGEE. The CDR3 runs 16 residues. The J segment lost 4 bases and the V segment lost 4 bases, leaving 12 bases of the junction unmatched. CDR3 region: CASSRAGGTFVETQYF. CDR3 nucleotides: TGTGCCAGCAGCAGGGCGGGGGGTACCTTTGTAGAGACCCAGTACTTC.

The chain couples TRBV2 to TRBJ1-5, with D tentatively TRBD1 (6 bases). CDR1 and CDR2 (germline): SNHLY, FYNNEI. The CDR3 sequence is 16 residues long. Deletions cut 5 bases from V and 0 bases from J, with 14 bases between. The CDR3 bases are TGTGCCAGCAGTTCCCGGGGGGGGGCTAGCAATCAGCCCCAGCATTTT. It is translated as CASSSRGGASNQPQHF.

This clone was observed a handful of times. The rearrangement joins TRBV14 to TRBJ1-2; D unclear. The CDR3 spans 11 residues. Germline values: CDR1 SGHDN, CDR2 FVKESK. The V end lost 2 bases, the J end lost 12 bases, and 10 bases lay between the germline ends. CDR3 amino acids: CASSQTNPDTF. The DNA of the CDR3 is TGTGCCAGCAGCCAAACAAACCCAGACACCTTC. The variable domain in full, completed from reference TRBV14 and TRBJ1-2, reads EAGVTQFPSHSVIEKGQTVTLRCDPISGHDNLYWYRRVMGKEIKFLLHFVKESKQDESGMPNNRFLAERTGGTYSTLKVQPAELEDSGVYFCASSQTNPDTFGSGTRLTVV.

The chain has TRBV4-3 and TRBJ1-4; 8 bases fit TRBD1. CDR3 size: 16 residues. Germline CDR1 LGHNA, CDR2 YSLEER. Trimming cost V 1 base and J 5 bases; bases outside gene matches: 6. The CDR3 sequence: CASSQGAGGQNEKLFF. Written as DNA, the CDR3 is TGCGCCAGCAGCCAAGGGGCAGGGGGCCAGAATGAAAAACTGTTTTTT.